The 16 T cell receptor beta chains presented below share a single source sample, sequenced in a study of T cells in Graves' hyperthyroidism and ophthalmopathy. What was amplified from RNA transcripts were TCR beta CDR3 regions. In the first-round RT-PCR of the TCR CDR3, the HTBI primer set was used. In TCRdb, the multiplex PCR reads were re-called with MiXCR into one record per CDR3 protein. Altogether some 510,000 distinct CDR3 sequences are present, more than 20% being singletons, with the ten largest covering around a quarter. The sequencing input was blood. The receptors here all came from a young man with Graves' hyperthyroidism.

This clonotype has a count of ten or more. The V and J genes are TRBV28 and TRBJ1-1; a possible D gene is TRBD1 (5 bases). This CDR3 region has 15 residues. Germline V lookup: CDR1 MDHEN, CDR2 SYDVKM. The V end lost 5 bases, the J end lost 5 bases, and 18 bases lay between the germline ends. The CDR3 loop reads CASSTTVQGGTEAFF. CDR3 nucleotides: TGTGCCAGCAGTACCACCGTCCAGGGAGGGACTGAAGCTTTCTTT.

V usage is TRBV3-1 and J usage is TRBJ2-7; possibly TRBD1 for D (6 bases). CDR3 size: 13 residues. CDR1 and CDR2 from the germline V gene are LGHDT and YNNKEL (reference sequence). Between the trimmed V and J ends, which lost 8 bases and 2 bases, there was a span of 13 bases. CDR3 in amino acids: CASSKGGPYEQYF. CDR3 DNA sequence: TGTGCCAGCTCAAAAGGGGGACCCTACGAGCAGTACTTC.

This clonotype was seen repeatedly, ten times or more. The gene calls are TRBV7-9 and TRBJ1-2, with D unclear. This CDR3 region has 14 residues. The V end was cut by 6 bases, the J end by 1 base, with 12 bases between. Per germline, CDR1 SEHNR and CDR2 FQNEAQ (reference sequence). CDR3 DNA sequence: TGTGCCAGCAGGCGGGCCGGGGTTAACTATGGCTACACCTTC. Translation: CASRRAGVNYGYTF.

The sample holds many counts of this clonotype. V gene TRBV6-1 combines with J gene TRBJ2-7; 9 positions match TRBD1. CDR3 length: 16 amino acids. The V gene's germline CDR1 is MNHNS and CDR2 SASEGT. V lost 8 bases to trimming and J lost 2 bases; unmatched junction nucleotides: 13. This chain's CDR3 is CASRRIWGTGTYEQYF. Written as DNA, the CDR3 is TGTGCCAGCCGACGGATATGGGGGACAGGGACCTACGAGCAGTACTTC.

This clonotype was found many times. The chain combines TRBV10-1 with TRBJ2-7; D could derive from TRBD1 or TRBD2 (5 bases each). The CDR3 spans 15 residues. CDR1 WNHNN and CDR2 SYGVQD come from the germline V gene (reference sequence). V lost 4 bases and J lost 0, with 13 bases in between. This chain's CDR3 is CASSAGTSPSYEQYF. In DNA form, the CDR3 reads TGCGCCAGCAGTGCCGGGACCTCTCCCTCCTACGAGCAGTACTTC.

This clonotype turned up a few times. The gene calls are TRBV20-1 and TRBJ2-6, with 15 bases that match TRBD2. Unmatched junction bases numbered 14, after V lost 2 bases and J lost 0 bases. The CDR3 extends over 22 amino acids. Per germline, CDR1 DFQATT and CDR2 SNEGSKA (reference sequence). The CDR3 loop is CSARYPGGTSGGRVSGANVLTF. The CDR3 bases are TGCAGTGCTAGATATCCGGGAGGGACTAGCGGGGGGCGGGTCTCTGGGGCCAACGTCCTGACTTTC.

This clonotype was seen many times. The CDR3 reads CASRSTWGEQYF. CDR3 sequence (DNA): TGTGCCAGCCGTTCCACCTGGGGCGAGCAGTACTTC. The genes are TRBV11-3 and TRBJ2-7; no clear D gene. V lost 8 bases and J 6 bases, leaving 14 bases between the germline ends. The CDR3 is 12 amino acids. Germline V gene sequence: CDR1 SGHNT, CDR2 YENEEA.

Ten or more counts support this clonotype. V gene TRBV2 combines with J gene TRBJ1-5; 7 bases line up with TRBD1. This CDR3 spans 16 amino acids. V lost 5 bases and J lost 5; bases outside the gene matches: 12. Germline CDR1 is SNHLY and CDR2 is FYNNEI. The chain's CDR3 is CASSPPEGGLHQPQHF. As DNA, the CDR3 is TGTGCCAGCAGTCCTCCGGAAGGGGGCCTTCATCAGCCCCAGCATTTT.

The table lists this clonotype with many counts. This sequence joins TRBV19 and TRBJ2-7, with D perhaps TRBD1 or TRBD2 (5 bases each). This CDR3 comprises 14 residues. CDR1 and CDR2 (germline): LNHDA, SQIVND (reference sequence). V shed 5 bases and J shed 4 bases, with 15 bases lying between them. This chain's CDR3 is CASSSRDGIYEQYF. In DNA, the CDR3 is TGTGCCAGTAGTTCCCGGGACGGAATATACGAGCAGTACTTC.

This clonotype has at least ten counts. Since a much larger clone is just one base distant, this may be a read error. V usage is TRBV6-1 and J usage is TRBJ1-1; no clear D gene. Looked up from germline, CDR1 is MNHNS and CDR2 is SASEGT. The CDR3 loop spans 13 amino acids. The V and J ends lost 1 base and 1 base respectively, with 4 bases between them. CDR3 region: CASSEEENTEAFF. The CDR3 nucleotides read TGTGCCAGCAGTGAAGAGGAGAACACTGAAGCTTTCTTT.

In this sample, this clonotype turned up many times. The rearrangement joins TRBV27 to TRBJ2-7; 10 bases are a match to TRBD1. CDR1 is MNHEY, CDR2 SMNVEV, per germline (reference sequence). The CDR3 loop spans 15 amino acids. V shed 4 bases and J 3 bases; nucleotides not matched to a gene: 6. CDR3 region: CASSSIRDRGYEQYF. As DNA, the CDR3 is TGTGCCAGCAGTTCGATCCGGGACAGGGGCTACGAGCAGTACTTC.

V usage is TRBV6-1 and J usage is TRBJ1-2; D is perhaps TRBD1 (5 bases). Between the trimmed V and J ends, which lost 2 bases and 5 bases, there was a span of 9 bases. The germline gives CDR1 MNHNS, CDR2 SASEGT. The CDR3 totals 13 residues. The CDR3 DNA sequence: TGTGCCAGCAGTGAAACGGAGGGGTATGGCTACACCTTC. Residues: CASSETEGYGYTF.

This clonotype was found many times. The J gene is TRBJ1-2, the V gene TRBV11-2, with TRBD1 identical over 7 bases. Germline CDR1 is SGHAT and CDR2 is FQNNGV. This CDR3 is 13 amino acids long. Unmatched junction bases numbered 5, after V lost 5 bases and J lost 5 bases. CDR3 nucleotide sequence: TGTGCCAGCAGCCCGGCAGGGGGTTATGGCTACACCTTC. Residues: CASSPAGGYGYTF.

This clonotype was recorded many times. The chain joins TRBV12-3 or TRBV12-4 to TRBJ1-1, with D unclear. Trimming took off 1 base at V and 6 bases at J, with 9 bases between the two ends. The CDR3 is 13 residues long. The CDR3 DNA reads TGTGCCAGCAGTTTAGGTAGACGGCCTGAAGCTTTCTTT. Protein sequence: CASSLGRRPEAFF.

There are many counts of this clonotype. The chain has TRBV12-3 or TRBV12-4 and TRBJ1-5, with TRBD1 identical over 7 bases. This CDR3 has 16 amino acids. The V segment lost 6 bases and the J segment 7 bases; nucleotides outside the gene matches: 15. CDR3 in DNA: TGTGCCAGCAGCAACGAGGGAAGGGGGCGCCGGCAGCCCCAGCATTTT. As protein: CASSNEGRGRRQPQHF.

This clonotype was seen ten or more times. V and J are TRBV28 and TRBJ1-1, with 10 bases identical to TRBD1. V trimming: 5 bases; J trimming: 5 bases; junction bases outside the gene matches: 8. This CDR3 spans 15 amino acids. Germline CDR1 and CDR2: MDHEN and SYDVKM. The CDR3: CASSPIGTGETEAFF. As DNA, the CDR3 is TGTGCCAGCAGTCCCATTGGGACAGGGGAAACTGAAGCTTTCTTT.